The following is a TCR beta chain sequence with its context. The antigen remains unidentified. Deletions cut 2 bases from V and 4 bases from J, with 14 bases between. The CDR3 runs to 14 residues. Germline CDR1 GTSNPN, CDR2 SVGIG (reference sequence). This sample was included in a study of cytomegalovirus exposure and HLA in healthy donors. Whole-study context: In an early release, HLA-typed donors contributed approximately 80 million unique TCR sequences.

Use of 60 Vbeta and 13 Jbeta primers characterized the PCR. The assay was immunoSEQ multiplex PCR, and TCRdb's table has in-frame clones only and misses some. The sample contains 110,000 to 150,000 clones, 9.7% of which appear only once. Study-level results: Earlier results showed most TCR beta V segments being productive about 87% or about 30% of the time.

This chain uses TRBV30 with TRBJ1-2; D might be TRBD1 (5 bases). The sequence was obtained from a man in his fifties or sixties in good health and CMV-seronegative. Sequenced: PBMCs. The CDR3 DNA is TGTGCCTGGAGTCTTCCCCAGGGAGGCTATGGCTACACCTTC. It translates to CAWSLPQGGYGYTF.